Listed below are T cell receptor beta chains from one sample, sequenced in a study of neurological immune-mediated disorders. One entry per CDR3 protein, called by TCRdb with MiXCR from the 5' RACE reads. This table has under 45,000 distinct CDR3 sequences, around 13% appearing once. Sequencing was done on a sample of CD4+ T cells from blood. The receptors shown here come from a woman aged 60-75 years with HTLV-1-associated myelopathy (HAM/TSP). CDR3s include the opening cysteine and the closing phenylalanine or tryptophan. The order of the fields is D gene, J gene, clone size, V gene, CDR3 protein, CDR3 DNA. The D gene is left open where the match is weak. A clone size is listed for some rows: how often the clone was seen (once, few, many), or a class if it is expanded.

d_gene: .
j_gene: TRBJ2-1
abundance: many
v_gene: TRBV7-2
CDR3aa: CASSPGGGPLGEQFF
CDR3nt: TGTGCCAGCAGCCCAGGGGGGGGCCCGCTGGGGGAGCAGTTCTTC

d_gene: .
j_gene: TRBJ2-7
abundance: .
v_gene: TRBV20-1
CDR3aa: CSARGPTNEQYF
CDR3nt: TGCAGTGCTAGAGGTCCCACTAACGAGCAGTACTTC

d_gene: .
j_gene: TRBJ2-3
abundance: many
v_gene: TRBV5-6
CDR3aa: CASSPVRGGTDTQYF
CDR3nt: TGTGCCAGCAGCCCCGTCCGGGGCGGCACAGATACGCAGTATTTT

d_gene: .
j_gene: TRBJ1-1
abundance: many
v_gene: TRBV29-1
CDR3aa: CSVENSQGGAFF
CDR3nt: TGCAGCGTTGAAAACTCCCAGGGAGGAGCTTTCTTT

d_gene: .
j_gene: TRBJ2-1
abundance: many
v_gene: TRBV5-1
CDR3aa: CASSLAGQFNEQFF
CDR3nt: TGCGCCAGCAGCTTGGCCGGACAGTTCAATGAGCAGTTCTTC

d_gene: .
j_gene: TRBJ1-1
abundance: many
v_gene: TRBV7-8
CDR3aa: CASSPLVGGTGYTEAFF
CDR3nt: TGTGCCAGCAGCCCGTTGGTTGGGGGTACTGGATACACTGAAGCTTTCTTT

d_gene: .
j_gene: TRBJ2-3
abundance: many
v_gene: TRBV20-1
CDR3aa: CSASLGGAADTQYF
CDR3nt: TGCAGTGCTAGTCTGGGGGGGGCAGCAGATACGCAGTATTTT

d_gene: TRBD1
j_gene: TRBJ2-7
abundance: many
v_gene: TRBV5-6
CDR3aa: CASSFSPGQGSYEQYF
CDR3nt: TGTGCCAGCAGCTTTTCTCCGGGACAGGGTTCCTACGAGCAGTACTTC

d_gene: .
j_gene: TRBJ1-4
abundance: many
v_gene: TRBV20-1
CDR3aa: CSVSGDGNEKLFF
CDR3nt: TGCAGTGTATCCGGGGATGGGAATGAAAAACTGTTTTTT

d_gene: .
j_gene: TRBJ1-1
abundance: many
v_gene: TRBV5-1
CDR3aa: CASREGTRNTEAFF
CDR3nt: TGCGCCAGCAGGGAGGGGACAAGGAACACTGAAGCTTTCTTT

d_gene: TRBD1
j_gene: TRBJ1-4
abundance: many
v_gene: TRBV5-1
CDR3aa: CASSPRTGATNEKLFF
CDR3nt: TGCGCCAGCAGCCCCCGGACAGGCGCAACTAATGAAAAACTGTTTTTT

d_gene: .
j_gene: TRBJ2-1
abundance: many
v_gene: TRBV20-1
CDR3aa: CSAREPAAYNEQFF
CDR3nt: TGCAGTGCTAGAGAACCAGCGGCGTACAATGAGCAGTTCTTC

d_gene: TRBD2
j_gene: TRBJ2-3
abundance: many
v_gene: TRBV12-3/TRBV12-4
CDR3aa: CASSVVRGGRGTDTQYF
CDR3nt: TGTGCCAGCAGTGTCGTGCGGGGGGGCCGGGGCACAGATACGCAGTATTTT

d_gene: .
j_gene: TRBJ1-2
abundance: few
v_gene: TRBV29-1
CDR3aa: CSVIEGEGFGYTF
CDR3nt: TGCAGCGTTATCGAGGGAGAGGGGTTTGGCTACACCTTC

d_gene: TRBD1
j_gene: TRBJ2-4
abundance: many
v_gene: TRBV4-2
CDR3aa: CASSQDLGQGVAKNIQYF
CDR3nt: TGTGCCAGCAGCCAAGATCTTGGACAGGGGGTAGCCAAAAACATTCAGTACTTC

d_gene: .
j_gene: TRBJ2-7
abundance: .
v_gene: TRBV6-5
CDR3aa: CASRQTETNYGYEQYF
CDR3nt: TGTGCCAGCAGACAGACAGAGACTAACTATGGCTACGAGCAGTACTTC

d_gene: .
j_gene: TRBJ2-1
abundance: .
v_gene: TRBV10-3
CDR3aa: CAISVVGWINNEQFF
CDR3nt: TGTGCCATCAGTGTTGTCGGGTGGATCAACAATGAGCAGTTCTTC

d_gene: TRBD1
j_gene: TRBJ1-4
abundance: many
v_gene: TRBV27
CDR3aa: CASSTQGATNEKLFF
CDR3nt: TGTGCCAGCAGTACACAGGGGGCAACTAATGAAAAACTGTTTTTT

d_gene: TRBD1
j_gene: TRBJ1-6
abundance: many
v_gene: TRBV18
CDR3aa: CASSKTGDVSSYNSPLHF
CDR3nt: TGTGCCAGCTCAAAGACAGGGGATGTTTCCTCCTATAATTCACCCCTCCACTTT

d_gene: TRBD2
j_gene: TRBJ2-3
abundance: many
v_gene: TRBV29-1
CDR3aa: CSVVSGGTDTQYF
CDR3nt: TGCAGCGTTGTTAGCGGGGGCACAGATACGCAGTATTTT

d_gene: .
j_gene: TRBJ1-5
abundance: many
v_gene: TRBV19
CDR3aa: CASSSLYEPQHF
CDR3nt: TGTGCCAGTAGTTCCCTGTACGAGCCCCAGCATTTT

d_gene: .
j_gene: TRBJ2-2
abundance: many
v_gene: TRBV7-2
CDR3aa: CASRAGPGRTGELFF
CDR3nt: TGTGCCAGCAGGGCAGGGCCAGGGCGCACCGGGGAGCTGTTTTTT

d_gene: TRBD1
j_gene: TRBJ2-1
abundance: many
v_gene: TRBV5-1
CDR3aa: CASSTSGQTYNEQFF
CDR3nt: TGCGCCAGCAGCACCTCGGGACAGACTTACAATGAGCAGTTCTTC

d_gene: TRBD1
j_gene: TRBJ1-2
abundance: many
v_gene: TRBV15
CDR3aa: CATSSAGTGVNYGYTF
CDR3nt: TGTGCCACCAGCAGTGCCGGGACAGGCGTTAACTATGGCTACACCTTC

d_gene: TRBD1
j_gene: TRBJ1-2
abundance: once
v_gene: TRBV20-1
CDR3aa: CSAPQGAQGYTF
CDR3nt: TGCAGTGCCCCTCAGGGGGCTCAAGGCTACACCTTC

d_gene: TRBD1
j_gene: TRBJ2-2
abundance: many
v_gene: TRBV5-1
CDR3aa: CASSFRTGDTGELFF
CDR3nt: TGCGCCAGCAGCTTTAGGACAGGGGACACCGGGGAGCTGTTTTTT